This TCR beta chain was profiled in a study of cytomegalovirus exposure and HLA in healthy donors. Findings and limits, study-wide: Across HLA loci, a later analysis found differing TCR association rates, with DRB1 most and HLA-C fewest.

Comment on this clone: Its matching antigen is unknown.

This CDR3 spans 14 amino acids. CDR1 and CDR2 from the germline V gene are LNHNV and YYDKDF (reference sequence). V lost 9 bases and J lost 2; bases outside the gene matches: 6. The study ran its PCR with 60 Vbeta and 13 Jbeta primers. This table comes from immunoSEQ multiplex PCR, and its TCRdb copy is limited to in-frame clones, with some not included. This repertoire includes some 21,000 clones. Sequenced input: PBMCs. The genes are TRBV15 and TRBJ1-3; 8 bases align to TRBD1. The sequence was collected from a man aged 60 to 75 in good health and CMV-seropositive. CDR3 bases: TGTGCCACTCGAGGACAGGGAACTGGAAACACCATATATTTT. Protein sequence: CATRGQGTGNTIYF. The full variable domain, completed using reference TRBV15 and TRBJ1-3, is DAMVIQNPRYQVTQFGKPVTLSCSQTLNHNVMYWYQQKSSQAPKLLFHYYDKDFNNEADTPDNFQSRRPNTSFCFLDIRSPGLGDTAMYLCATRGQGTGNTIYFGEGSWLTVV.